The present entry profiles one T cell receptor (beta chain) with its context. Antigen: not known. Trimming removed 6 bases at V and 0 bases at J, with 17 bases between. CDR3 length: 16 amino acids. The germline CDR1 and CDR2 sequences are SNHLY and FYNNEI. Sample time point: baseline pretreatment blood. The sample's treatment: 15 Gy SBRT to primary tumor, nephrectomy 4 weeks later. The repertoire was sequenced with immunoSEQ multiplex PCR; TCRdb's copy has only in-frame clones and lacks some. The table lists 150,000 or so clones, roughly 90% of them singletons. This sample was included in a study of radiation and T cells in renal cell carcinoma. Study as a whole: Nephrectomy followed 15 Gy stereotactic body radiation by 4 weeks.

Study-wide points: Pretreatment tumor biopsies were lacking, so baseline clonotypes are unknown. Top tumor clonotypes rose in blood 2 weeks post-radiation, then contracted.

This chain links TRBV2 with TRBJ1-2, with D possibly TRBD1 on 5 matching bases. The sequencing here drew on blood, taken from a patient whose treatment included radiotherapy and nephrectomy. The sequence was obtained from a woman between 45 and 60 years old with renal cell carcinoma. The chain's CDR3 is CASRHDSLQANYGYTF. Here the CDR3 DNA reads TGTGCCAGCAGACACGACAGCCTGCAAGCTAACTATGGCTACACCTTC.